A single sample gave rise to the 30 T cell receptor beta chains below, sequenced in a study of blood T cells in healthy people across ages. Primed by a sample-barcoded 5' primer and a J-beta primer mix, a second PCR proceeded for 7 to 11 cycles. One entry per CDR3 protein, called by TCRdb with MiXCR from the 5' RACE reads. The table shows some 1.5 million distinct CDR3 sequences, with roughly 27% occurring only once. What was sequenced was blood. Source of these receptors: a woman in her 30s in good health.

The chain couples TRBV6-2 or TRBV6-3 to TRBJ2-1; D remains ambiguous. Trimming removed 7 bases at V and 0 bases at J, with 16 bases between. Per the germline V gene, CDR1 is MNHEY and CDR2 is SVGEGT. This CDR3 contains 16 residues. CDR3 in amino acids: CASNPSRLPSYNEQFF. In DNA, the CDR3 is TGTGCCAGCAACCCCTCTAGGCTTCCCTCCTACAATGAGCAGTTCTTC.

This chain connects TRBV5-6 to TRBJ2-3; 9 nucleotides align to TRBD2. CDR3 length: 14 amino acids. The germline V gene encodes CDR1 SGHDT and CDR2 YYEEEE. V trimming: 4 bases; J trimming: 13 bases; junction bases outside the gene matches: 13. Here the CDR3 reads CASSIGLATRMEYF. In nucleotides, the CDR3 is TGTGCCAGCAGCATTGGACTAGCGACTCGGATGGAGTATTTT. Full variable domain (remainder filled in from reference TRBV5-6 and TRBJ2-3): DAGVTQSPTHLIKTRGQQVTLRCSPKSGHDTVSWYQQALGQGPQFIFQYYEEEERQRGNFPDRFSGHQFPNYSSELNVNALLLGDSALYLCASSIGLATRMEYFGPGTRLTVL.

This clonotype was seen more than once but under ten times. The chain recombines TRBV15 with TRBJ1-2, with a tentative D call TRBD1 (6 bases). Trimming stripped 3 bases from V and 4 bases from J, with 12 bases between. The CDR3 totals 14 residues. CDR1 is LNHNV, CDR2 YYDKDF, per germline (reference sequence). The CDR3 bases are TGTGCCACCAGCAGTGGGAGAGGGGGCTATGGCTACACCTTC. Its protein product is CATSSGRGGYGYTF.

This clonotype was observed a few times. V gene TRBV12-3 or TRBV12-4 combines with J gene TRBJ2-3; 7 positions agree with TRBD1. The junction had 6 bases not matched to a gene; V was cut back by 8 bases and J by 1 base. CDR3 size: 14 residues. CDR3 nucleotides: TGTGCCAGCCTAAACAGGGGAGGCACAGATACGCAGTATTTT. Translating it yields CASLNRGGTDTQYF.

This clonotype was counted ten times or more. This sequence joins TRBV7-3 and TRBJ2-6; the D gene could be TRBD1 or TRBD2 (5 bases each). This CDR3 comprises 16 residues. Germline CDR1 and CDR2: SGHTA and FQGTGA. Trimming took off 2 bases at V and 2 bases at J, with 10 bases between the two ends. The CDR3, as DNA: TGTGCCAGCAGCTTATCACGGGGCCCTGGGGCCAACGTCCTGACTTTC. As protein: CASSLSRGPGANVLTF.

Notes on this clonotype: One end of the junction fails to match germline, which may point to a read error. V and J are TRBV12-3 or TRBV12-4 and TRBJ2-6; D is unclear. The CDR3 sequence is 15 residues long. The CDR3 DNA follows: TGTGCCAACAGTTCCACCCCAGGAGGGGCCAACGTCCTGACTTTC. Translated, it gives CANSSTPGGANVLTF.

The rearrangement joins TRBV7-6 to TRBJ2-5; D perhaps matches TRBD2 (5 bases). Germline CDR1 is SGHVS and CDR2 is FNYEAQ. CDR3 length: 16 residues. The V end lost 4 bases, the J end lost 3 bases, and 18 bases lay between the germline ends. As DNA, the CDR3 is TGTGCCAGCAGCTCGTCCCCCGGGGTAGGGAAAGAGACCCAGTACTTC. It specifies CASSSSPGVGKETQYF.

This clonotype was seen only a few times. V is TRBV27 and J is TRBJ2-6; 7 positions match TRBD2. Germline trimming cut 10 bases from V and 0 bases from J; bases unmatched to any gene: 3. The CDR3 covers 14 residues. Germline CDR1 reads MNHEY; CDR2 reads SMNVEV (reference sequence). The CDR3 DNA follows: TGTGCCACCGGGGGGATCTCTGGGGCCAACGTCCTGACTTTC. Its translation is CATGGISGANVLTF.

CDR3 sequence reads: CASSEGPSGYTF. As DNA, the CDR3 is TGTGCCAGCAGTGAGGGGCCTTCCGGCTACACCTTC. V and J are TRBV6-2 or TRBV6-3 and TRBJ1-2, with TRBD1 as a possible D gene (5 bases). Germline CDR1 and CDR2: MNHEY and SVGEGT. The CDR3 extends over 12 amino acids. Trimming left V 5 bases short and J 8 bases short, with 12 bases between.

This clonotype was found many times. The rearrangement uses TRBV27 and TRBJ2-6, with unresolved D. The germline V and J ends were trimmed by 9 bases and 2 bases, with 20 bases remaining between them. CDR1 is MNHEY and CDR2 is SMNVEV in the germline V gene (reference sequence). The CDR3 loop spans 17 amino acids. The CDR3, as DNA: TGTGCCAGATTGGAAGAGGAGTCGACCCCTGGGGCCAACGTCCTGACTTTC. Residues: CARLEEESTPGANVLTF.

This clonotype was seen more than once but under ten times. CDR3: CASSLVGQRELFF. The CDR3 nucleotides read TGCGCCAGCAGCTTGGTAGGGCAAAGGGAGCTGTTTTTT. V is TRBV5-1 and J is TRBJ2-2, with D hard to call. V lost 0 bases and J lost 9, with 9 bases in between. This CDR3 is 13 amino acids long. Germline V gives CDR1 SGHRS, CDR2 YFSETQ. Full variable domain (missing parts from reference TRBV5-1 and TRBJ2-2): KAGVTQTPRYLIKTRGQQVTLSCSPISGHRSVSWYQQTPGQGLQFLFEYFSETQRNKGNFPGRFSGRQFSNSRSEMNVSTLELGDSALYLCASSLVGQRELFFGEGSRLTVL.

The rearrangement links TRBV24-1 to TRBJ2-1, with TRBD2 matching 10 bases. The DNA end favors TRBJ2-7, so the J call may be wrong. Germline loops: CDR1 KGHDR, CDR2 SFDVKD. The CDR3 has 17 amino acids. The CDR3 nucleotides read TGTGCCACCAGTGATCCGGGACCAGCGGGAGGGCCCAACGAGCAGTACTTC. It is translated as CATSDPGPAGGPNEQYF.

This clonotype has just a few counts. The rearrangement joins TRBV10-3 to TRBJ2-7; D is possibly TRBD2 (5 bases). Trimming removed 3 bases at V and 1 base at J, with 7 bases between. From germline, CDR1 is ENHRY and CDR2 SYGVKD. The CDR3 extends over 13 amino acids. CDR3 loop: CAISDKRSYEQYF. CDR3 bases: TGTGCCATCAGTGACAAGCGGTCCTACGAGCAGTACTTC.

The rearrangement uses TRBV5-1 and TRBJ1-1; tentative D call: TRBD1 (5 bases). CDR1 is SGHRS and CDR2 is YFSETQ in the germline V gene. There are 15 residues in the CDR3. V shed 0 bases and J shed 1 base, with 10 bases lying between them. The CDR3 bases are TGCGCCAGCAGCTTGGTCCAGGGATCGAACACTGAAGCTTTCTTT. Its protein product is CASSLVQGSNTEAFF.

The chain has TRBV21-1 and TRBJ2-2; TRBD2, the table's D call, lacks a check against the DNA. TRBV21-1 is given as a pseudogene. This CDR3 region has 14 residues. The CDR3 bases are TGTGCCAGTCCTAGCGGGGGGACCACCGGGGAGCTGTTTTTT. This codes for CASPSGGTTGELFF.

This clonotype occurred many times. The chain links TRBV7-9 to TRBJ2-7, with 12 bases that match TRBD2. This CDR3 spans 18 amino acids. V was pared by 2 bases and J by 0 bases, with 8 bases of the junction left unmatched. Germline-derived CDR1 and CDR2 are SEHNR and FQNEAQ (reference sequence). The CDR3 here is CASSLTGLAGHSSYEQYF. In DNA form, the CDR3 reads TGTGCCAGCAGCTTAACAGGACTAGCGGGGCATAGCTCCTACGAGCAGTACTTC.

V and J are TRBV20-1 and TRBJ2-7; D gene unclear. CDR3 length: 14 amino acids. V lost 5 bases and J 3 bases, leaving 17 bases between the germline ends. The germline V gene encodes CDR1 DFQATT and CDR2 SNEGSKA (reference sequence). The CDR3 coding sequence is TGCAGTGCTTCCGGGCCCGGATCCCTCTACGAGCAGTACTTC. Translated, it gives CSASGPGSLYEQYF.

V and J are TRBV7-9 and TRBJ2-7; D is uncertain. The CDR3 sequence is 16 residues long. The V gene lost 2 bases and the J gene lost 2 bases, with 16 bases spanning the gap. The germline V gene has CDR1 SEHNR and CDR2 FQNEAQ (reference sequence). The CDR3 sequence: CASSLSPSQGAYEQYF. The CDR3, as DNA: TGTGCCAGCAGCTTAAGTCCTAGTCAAGGTGCCTACGAGCAGTACTTC.

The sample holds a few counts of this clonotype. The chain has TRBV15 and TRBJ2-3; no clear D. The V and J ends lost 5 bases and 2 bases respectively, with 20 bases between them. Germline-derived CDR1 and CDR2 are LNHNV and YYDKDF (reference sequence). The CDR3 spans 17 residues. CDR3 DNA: TGTGCCACCAGCCTAATTGGTCTTCCACCACTCACAGATACGCAGTATTTT. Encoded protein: CATSLIGLPPLTDTQYF.

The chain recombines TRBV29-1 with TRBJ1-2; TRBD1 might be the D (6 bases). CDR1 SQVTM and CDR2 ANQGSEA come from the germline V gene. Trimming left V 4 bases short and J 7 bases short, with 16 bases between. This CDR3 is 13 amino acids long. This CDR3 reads CSVGGQTSPGYTF. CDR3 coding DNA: TGCAGCGTTGGCGGACAGACCTCCCCTGGCTACACCTTC.

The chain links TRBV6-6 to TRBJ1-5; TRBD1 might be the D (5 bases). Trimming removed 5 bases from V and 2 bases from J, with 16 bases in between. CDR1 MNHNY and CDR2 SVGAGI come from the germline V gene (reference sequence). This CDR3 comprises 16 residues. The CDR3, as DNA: TGTGCCAGCAGTCCTGTCTGGGGGTTTGGCAATCAGCCCCAGCATTTT. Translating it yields CASSPVWGFGNQPQHF.

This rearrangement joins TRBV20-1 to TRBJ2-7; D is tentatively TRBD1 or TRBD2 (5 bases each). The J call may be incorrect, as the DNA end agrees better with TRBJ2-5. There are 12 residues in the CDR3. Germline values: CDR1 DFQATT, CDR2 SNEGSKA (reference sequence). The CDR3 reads CSAPTEGETQYF. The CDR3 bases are TGCAGTGCTCCTACAGAGGGGGAGACCCAGTACTTC.

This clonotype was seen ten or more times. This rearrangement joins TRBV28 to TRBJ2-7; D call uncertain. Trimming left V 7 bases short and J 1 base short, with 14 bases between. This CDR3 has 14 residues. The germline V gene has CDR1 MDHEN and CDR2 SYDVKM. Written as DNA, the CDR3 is TGTGCCAGCACTCAAAGGTACAGTTCCTACGAGCAGTACTTC. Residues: CASTQRYSSYEQYF.

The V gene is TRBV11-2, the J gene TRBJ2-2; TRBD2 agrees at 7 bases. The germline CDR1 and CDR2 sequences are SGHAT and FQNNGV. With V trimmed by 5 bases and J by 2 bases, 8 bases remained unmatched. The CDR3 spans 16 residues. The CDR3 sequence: CASSPRASGNTGELFF. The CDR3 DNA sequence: TGTGCCAGCAGCCCCAGGGCTAGCGGAAACACCGGGGAGCTGTTTTTT.

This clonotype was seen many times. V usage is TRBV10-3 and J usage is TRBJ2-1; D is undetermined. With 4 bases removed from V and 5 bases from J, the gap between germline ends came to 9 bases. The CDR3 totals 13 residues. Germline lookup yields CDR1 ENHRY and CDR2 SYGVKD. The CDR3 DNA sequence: TGTGCCATCAGTGGGGCAGATAACAATGAGCAGTTCTTC. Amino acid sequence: CAISGADNNEQFF.

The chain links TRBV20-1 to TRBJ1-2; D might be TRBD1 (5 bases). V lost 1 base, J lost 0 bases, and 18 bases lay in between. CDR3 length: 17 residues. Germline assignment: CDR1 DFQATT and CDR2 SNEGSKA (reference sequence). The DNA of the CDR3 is TGCAGTGCTAGAGGGCAGGGACTGCCCTTAGCTAACTATGGCTACACCTTC. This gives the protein CSARGQGLPLANYGYTF.

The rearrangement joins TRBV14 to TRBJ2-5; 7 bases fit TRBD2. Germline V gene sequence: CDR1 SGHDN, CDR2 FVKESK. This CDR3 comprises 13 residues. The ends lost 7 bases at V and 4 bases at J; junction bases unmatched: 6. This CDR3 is CASNPAGTETQYF. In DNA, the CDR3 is TGTGCCAGCAACCCAGCGGGGACAGAGACCCAGTACTTC. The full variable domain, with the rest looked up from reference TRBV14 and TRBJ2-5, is EAGVTQFPSHSVIEKGQTVTLRCDPISGHDNLYWYRRVMGKEIKFLLHFVKESKQDESGMPNNRFLAERTGGTYSTLKVQPAELEDSGVYFCASNPAGTETQYFGPGTRLLVL.

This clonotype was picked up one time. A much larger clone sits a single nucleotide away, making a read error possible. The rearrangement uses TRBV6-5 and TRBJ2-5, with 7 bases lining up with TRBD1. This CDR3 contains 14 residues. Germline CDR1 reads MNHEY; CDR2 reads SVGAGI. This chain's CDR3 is CASSYDRVQETRYF. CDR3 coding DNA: TGTGCCAGCAGTTACGACAGGGTCCAAGAGACCCGGTACTTC.

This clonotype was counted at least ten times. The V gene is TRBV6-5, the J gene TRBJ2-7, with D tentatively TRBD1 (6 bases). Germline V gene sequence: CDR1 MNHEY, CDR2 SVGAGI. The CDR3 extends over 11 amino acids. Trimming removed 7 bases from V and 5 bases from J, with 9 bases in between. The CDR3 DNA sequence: TGTGCCAGCACCAGGGGCAACGAGCAGTACTTC. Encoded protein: CASTRGNEQYF.

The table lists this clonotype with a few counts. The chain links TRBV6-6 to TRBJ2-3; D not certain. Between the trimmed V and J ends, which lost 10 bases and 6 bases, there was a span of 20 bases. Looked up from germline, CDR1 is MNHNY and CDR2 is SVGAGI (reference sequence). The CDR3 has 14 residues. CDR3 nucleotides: TGTGCCACCAAACCCCGACCATTACTGGATACGCAGTATTTT. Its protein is CATKPRPLLDTQYF.